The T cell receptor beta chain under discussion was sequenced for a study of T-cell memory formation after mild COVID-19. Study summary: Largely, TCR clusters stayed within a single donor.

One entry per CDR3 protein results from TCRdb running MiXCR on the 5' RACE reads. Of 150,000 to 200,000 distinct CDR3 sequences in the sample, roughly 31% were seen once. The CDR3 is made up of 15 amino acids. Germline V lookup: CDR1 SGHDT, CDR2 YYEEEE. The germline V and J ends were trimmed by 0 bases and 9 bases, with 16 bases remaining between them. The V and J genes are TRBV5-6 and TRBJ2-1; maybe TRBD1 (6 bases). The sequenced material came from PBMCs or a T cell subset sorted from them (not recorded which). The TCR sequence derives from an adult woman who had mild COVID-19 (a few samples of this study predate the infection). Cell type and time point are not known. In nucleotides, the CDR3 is TGTGCCAGCAGCTTGGGGAGGCAGGGGCGAGGTGAGCAGTTCTTC. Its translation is CASSLGRQGRGEQFF. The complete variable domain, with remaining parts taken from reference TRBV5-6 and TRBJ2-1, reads DAGVTQSPTHLIKTRGQQVTLRCSPKSGHDTVSWYQQALGQGPQFIFQYYEEEERQRGNFPDRFSGHQFPNYSSELNVNALLLGDSALYLCASSLGRQGRGEQFFGPGTRLTVL.